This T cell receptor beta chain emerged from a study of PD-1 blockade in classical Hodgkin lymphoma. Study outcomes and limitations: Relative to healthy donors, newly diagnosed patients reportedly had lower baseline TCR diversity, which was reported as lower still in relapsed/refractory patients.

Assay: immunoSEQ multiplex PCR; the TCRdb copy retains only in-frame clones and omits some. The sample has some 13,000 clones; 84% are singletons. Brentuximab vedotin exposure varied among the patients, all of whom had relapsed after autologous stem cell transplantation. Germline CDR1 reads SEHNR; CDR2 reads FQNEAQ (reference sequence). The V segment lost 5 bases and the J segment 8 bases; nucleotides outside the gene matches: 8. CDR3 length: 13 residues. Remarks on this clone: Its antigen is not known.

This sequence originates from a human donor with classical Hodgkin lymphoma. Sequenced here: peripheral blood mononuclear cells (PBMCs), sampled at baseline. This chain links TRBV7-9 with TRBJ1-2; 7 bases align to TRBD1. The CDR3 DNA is TGTGCCAGCAGCGGCGACAGGGCGGCGGGCTACACCTTC. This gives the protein CASSGDRAAGYTF.